This T cell receptor beta chain was found in a study of metastatic and nonmetastatic thyroid tumors. Study at large: For malignant and benign thyroid patients, tumor or nodule tissue and blood were the sources whose repertoires were compared.

Many counts were recorded for this clone. Its specificity is unknown. Through MiXCR, TCRdb re-clonotyped the PCR reads. This table holds about 22,000 clones, about 17% found once. General study findings and limits: In both blood and tumor samples, TCR beta diversity was reported significantly higher for malignant than benign nodules.

Prior to thyroid surgery, none of the patients had received any treatment. The TCR was taken from a male donor with papillary thyroid cancer or a benign thyroid nodule (not recorded which). Some clones in this sample may be carry-over from other donors' samples. The specimen was adjacent normal tissue.

The CDR3 region has the DNA TGTGCCTGGAGTGTAGAGAGGTCACCTTCCTACGAGCAGTACTTC. Translated: CAWSVERSPSYEQYF. The chain is built from TRBV30 and TRBJ2-7; the D is unclear. V was clipped by 0 bases and J by 1 base, with 13 bases between them. CDR1 GTSNPN and CDR2 SVGIG come from the germline V gene (reference sequence). This CDR3 contains 15 residues.